This is a list of T cell receptor beta chains from one sample in a study of identical twins' blood T cells. In TCRdb, the 5' RACE reads were re-called with MiXCR into one record per CDR3 protein. Counted here are roughly 340,000 distinct CDR3 sequences, approximately 30% occurring once; the ten biggest clones make up about 6.1%. The sequenced material came from PBMCs. Receptors originate from a woman between 18 and 55 years old in good health. CDR3s include the opening cysteine and the closing phenylalanine or tryptophan. A D gene is named only where the DNA matches it firmly. Clone sizes are given selectively: once, few, many, or a class where the clone is expanded.

D: -; V: TRBV27; J: TRBJ2-5; size: -; DNA: TGTGCCTCTGTTTTTGGGGAGACCCAGTACTTC; CDR3: CASVFGETQYF
D: TRBD1; V: TRBV10-3; J: TRBJ1-1; size: many; DNA: TGTGCCATCAGACCAACAGGGGGGAGCACTGAAGCTTTCTTT; CDR3: CAIRPTGGSTEAFF
D: -; V: TRBV19; J: TRBJ1-1; size: few; DNA: TGTGCCAGTAGTATTCCGGGTATAGCTTTCTTT; CDR3: CASSIPGIAFF
D: -; V: TRBV27; J: TRBJ1-4; size: -; DNA: TGTGCCAGCAGTTTATCGGGTTCACGCCATGAAAAACTGTTTTTT; CDR3: CASSLSGSRHEKLFF
D: -; V: TRBV28; J: TRBJ2-3; size: -; DNA: TGTGCCAGCAGTCAAATGGATACGCAGTATTTT; CDR3: CASSQMDTQYF
D: -; V: TRBV6-6; J: TRBJ1-2; size: -; DNA: TGTGCCAGCGCTTGGGGGGACTATGACTACACCTTC; CDR3: CASAWGDYDYTF
D: -; V: TRBV13; J: TRBJ1-3; size: -; DNA: TGTGCCAGCAGCTTTGGGGTCTGGAACTCTGGAAACACCATATATTTT; CDR3: CASSFGVWNSGNTIYF
D: -; V: TRBV2; J: TRBJ2-3; size: many; DNA: TGTGCCAGCAGTGTGGCAGCCGCGGATACGCAGTATTTT; CDR3: CASSVAAADTQYF
D: TRBD2; V: TRBV11-3; J: TRBJ2-3; size: -; DNA: TGTGCCAGCAGCTTAGATCGGGGGGTGACAGATACGCAGTATTTT; CDR3: CASSLDRGVTDTQYF
D: -; V: TRBV5-1; J: TRBJ1-2; size: -; DNA: TGCGCCAGCAGCTTGGAACAGGGAATCTATGGCTACACCTTC; CDR3: CASSLEQGIYGYTF
D: TRBD1; V: TRBV2; J: TRBJ1-1; size: many; DNA: TGTGCCACTGCGGGACAGTTGAACACTGAAGCTTTCTTT; CDR3: CATAGQLNTEAFF
D: -; V: TRBV7-9; J: TRBJ1-1; size: -; DNA: TGTGCCAGCAGCTTAGTTCGGGGCAGGAACACTGAAGCTTTCTTT; CDR3: CASSLVRGRNTEAFF
D: TRBD1; V: TRBV7-2; J: TRBJ1-1; size: few; DNA: TGTGCCAGCGGCTCAACAGGGGACACTGAAGCTTTCTTT; CDR3: CASGSTGDTEAFF
D: TRBD2; V: TRBV4-3; J: TRBJ2-2; size: -; DNA: TGCGCCAGCAGCCAAGGACTAGCGGGACAAACCGGGGAGCTGTTTTTT; CDR3: CASSQGLAGQTGELFF
D: -; V: TRBV11-3; J: TRBJ1-1; size: many; DNA: TGTGCCAGCAGGCCCGGGACGGGGAACACTGAAGCTTTCTTT; CDR3: CASRPGTGNTEAFF
D: -; V: TRBV2; J: TRBJ1-2; size: many; DNA: TGTGCCAGCAGTGAAGCGCCCAGGGGTTCTTCCTATGGCTACACCTTC; CDR3: CASSEAPRGSSYGYTF
D: TRBD1; V: TRBV6-5; J: TRBJ1-6; size: few; DNA: TGTGCCAGCACTCCGGCAGGACAGGGAAATTCACCCCTCCACTTT; CDR3: CASTPAGQGNSPLHF
D: -; V: TRBV27; J: TRBJ1-4; size: -; DNA: TGTGCCAGCGGCCCCCGAAGGGGTACGGTGGAAAAACTGTTTTTT; CDR3: CASGPRRGTVEKLFF
D: -; V: TRBV29-1; J: TRBJ1-1; size: -; DNA: TGCAGCGGGGCTTCGAGGGGGGCGAACACTGAAGCTTTCTTT; CDR3: CSGASRGANTEAFF
D: -; V: TRBV5-1; J: TRBJ1-1; size: few; DNA: TGCGCCAGCAGAGGGGGATCGGACACTGAAGCTTTCTTT; CDR3: CASRGGSDTEAFF
D: -; V: TRBV20-1; J: TRBJ1-5; size: -; DNA: TGCAGTGGCCAAAGGAGAAATCCGAGCAATCAGCCCCAGCATTTT; CDR3: CSGQRRNPSNQPQHF
D: -; V: TRBV20-1; J: TRBJ1-1; size: few; DNA: TGCAGTGTGACAGGAGTAAACGGGAACACTGAAGCTTTCTTT; CDR3: CSVTGVNGNTEAFF
D: -; V: TRBV29-1; J: TRBJ2-7; size: few; DNA: TGCAGCGTTAGACGACCAAGCTCCTACGAGCAGTACTTC; CDR3: CSVRRPSSYEQYF
D: -; V: TRBV14; J: TRBJ1-6; size: many; DNA: TGTGCCAGCAGCCAAGTTCTTCAAGGCTCACCCCTCCACTTT; CDR3: CASSQVLQGSPLHF
D: -; V: TRBV12-5; J: TRBJ2-3; size: -; DNA: TGTGCTAGTGGTTTGGCTCTCCTAGATACGCAGTATTTT; CDR3: CASGLALLDTQYF
D: -; V: TRBV20-1; J: TRBJ2-2; size: -; DNA: TGCAGTGCTAGTAGGGGACATCACACCGAGGAGCTGTTTTTT; CDR3: CSASRGHHTEELFF
D: -; V: TRBV12-3/TRBV12-4; J: TRBJ1-5; size: few; DNA: TGTGCCAGCAGTTCCACAGATAGCAATCAGCCCCAGCATTTT; CDR3: CASSSTDSNQPQHF
D: -; V: TRBV19; J: TRBJ1-1; size: -; DNA: TGTGCCAGCCGAACCTCTGTGCGGGGCACTGAAGCTTTCTTT; CDR3: CASRTSVRGTEAFF
D: -; V: TRBV21-1; J: TRBJ1-5; size: -; DNA: TGTGCCAGCACCTCCCAGGGACATCCCCAGCATTTT; CDR3: CASTSQGHPQHF
D: -; V: TRBV6-1; J: TRBJ1-1; size: few; DNA: TGTGCCAGCAGCAATCCCCTGCGGGGGCGAACTGAGGCTGAAGCTTTCTTT; CDR3: CASSNPLRGRTEAEAFF
D: -; V: TRBV11-1; J: TRBJ1-1; size: -; DNA: TGTGCCAGCAGCGCCCGGACGGCGATTAATACTGAAGCTTTCTTT; CDR3: CASSARTAINTEAFF
D: -; V: TRBV5-1; J: TRBJ2-2; size: many; DNA: TGCGCCAGCAGCCGGGACACGAACACCGGGGAGCTGTTTTTT; CDR3: CASSRDTNTGELFF
D: -; V: TRBV20-1; J: TRBJ1-5; size: few; DNA: TGCAGTGCTGTAACAGGGCTGCAGCCCCAGCATTTT; CDR3: CSAVTGLQPQHF
D: -; V: TRBV28; J: TRBJ2-7; size: -; DNA: TGTGCCAGCATCCGCGGTCCCTACGAGCAGTACTTC; CDR3: CASIRGPYEQYF
D: -; V: TRBV29-1; J: TRBJ2-5; size: -; DNA: TGCAGCGTTGAAAACGAGACCCAGTACTTC; CDR3: CSVENETQYF
D: TRBD1; V: TRBV2; J: TRBJ1-5; size: many; DNA: TGTGCCAGCGCCGGGGACAGGGCTGTTCAGCCCCAGCATTTT; CDR3: CASAGDRAVQPQHF
D: -; V: TRBV7-9; J: TRBJ2-1; size: -; DNA: TGTGCCAGCAGCCTCAACACTGAGCAGTTCTTC; CDR3: CASSLNTEQFF
D: -; V: TRBV10-3; J: TRBJ1-2; size: few; DNA: TGTGCCATCAGAGAGGACAGCTATGGCTACACCTTC; CDR3: CAIREDSYGYTF
D: TRBD1; V: TRBV19; J: TRBJ1-2; size: few; DNA: TGTGCCAGTACAATCGGACAGGGCCTCGGCTATGGCTACACCTTC; CDR3: CASTIGQGLGYGYTF
D: TRBD2; V: TRBV12-5; J: TRBJ2-1; size: -; DNA: TGTGCTAGTGCCCGGGGGGACAATGAGCAGTTCTTC; CDR3: CASARGDNEQFF
D: -; V: TRBV15; J: TRBJ1-6; size: -; DNA: TGTGCCACCAGCAGAGATACCGATGCATCACCCCTCCACTTT; CDR3: CATSRDTDASPLHF
D: -; V: TRBV9; J: TRBJ2-1; size: few; DNA: TGTGCCAGCAGTGGGTCCTTCCCAATTGAGCAGTTCTTC; CDR3: CASSGSFPIEQFF
D: -; V: TRBV4-2; J: TRBJ2-7; size: few; DNA: TGTGCCAGCAGCCAAGACGTAGTTCAGTACGAGCAGTACTTC; CDR3: CASSQDVVQYEQYF
D: -; V: TRBV7-8; J: TRBJ1-5; size: -; DNA: TGTGCCAGCAGCTTATGGCTCGGGGGGCTGGGTCAGCCCCAGCATTTT; CDR3: CASSLWLGGLGQPQHF
D: -; V: TRBV6-6; J: TRBJ1-1; size: many; DNA: TGTGCCAGCAGTTACGTTAGCACTGAAGCTTTCTTT; CDR3: CASSYVSTEAFF
D: -; V: TRBV6-5; J: TRBJ2-1; size: few; DNA: TGTGCCAGCAGTACCCTTGGACTCCGCTCCTACAATGAGCAGTTCTTC; CDR3: CASSTLGLRSYNEQFF